This T cell receptor (beta chain) was documented in a study of regulatory T cells in long-lasting Graves disease. This clonotype was seen more than once but under ten times. CDR3-region Arm-PCR and iRepertoire HTBI primers produced the TCR beta libraries. One entry per CDR3 protein results from TCRdb running MiXCR on the multiplex PCR reads. This sample has 240,000 or so distinct CDR3 sequences; just over 20% occur once, and the top ten carry roughly 14%. Time point defined: newly diagnosed GD, antithyroid drugs for less than 3 months. The TCR library was prepared using RNA isolated from PBMCs. Source: peripheral blood mononuclear cells (PBMCs), taken at new diagnosis, from a patient treated with antithyroid drugs. The sequence was obtained from a female donor with Graves disease.

The CDR3 DNA reads as TGCGCCAGCATCCTAGGGGGCAGGCAGTTCTTC. This gives the protein CASILGGRQFF. This chain links TRBV10-2 with TRBJ2-1; 7 nucleotides agree with TRBD1. The CDR3 has 11 residues. V dropped 7 bases and J dropped 12; count of bases not matched to a gene: 6. CDR1 and CDR2 (germline): WSHSY, SAAADI.